The 24 T cell receptor beta chains below all came from one sample that was sequenced in a study of human T cells and chemical hapten exposure. This sample's time point: healthy volunteer bleed at 2 weeks. Someone pulled total RNA out of unfractionated whole blood. TCRdb processed the RACE reads anew with MiXCR; each CDR3 protein has one entry. The data contain some 45,000 distinct CDR3 sequences, less than 4.5% of them singletons. The material sequenced was whole blood. All receptors come from a human donor in good health. Some clones in this sample may be carry-over from other donors' samples.

This rearrangement joins TRBV29-1 to TRBJ2-2; 12 bases match TRBD2. V trimming: 4 bases; J trimming: 5 bases; junction bases outside the gene matches: 2. This CDR3 spans 14 amino acids. Germline CDR1 and CDR2: SQVTM and ANQGSEA. CDR3 bases: TGCAGCGTTGGGACTAGCGGGAAGACCGGGGAGCTGTTTTTT. This sequence encodes CSVGTSGKTGELFF.

This clonotype rates as medium-sized (0.01 to 0.1%). The chain joins TRBV6-1 to TRBJ2-1; the D is unclear. This CDR3 comprises 16 residues. V was clipped by 1 base and J by 2 bases, with 12 bases between them. Germline V gene lookup returns CDR1 MNHNS and CDR2 SASEGT. CDR3 sequence reads: CASSEEGGAPYNEQFF. In DNA form, the CDR3 reads TGTGCCAGCAGTGAAGAGGGCGGAGCCCCCTACAATGAGCAGTTCTTC.

This clonotype has ten or more counts. The chain carries TRBV7-9 and TRBJ1-2; no definite D call. V was trimmed by 3 bases and J by 7 bases, leaving 9 bases between them. Looked up from germline, CDR1 is SEHNR and CDR2 is FQNEAQ (reference sequence). There are 12 residues in the CDR3. The CDR3 sequence: CASSLVSFGYTF. The CDR3 DNA reads TGTGCCAGCAGCTTGGTGTCCTTTGGCTACACCTTC.

There are many counts of this clonotype. The chain employs TRBV6-1 and TRBJ1-4; D may be TRBD1 (6 bases). Germline V lookup: CDR1 MNHNS, CDR2 SASEGT. Trimming shortened V by 7 bases and J by 4 bases, and 13 bases separated the two germline ends. The CDR3 is made up of 14 amino acids. The CDR3 region is CASTAGAYNEKLFF. CDR3 sequence (DNA): TGTGCCAGCACCGCGGGGGCGTATAATGAAAAACTGTTTTTT.

V usage is TRBV4-1 and J usage is TRBJ2-3, with TRBD2 identical over 10 bases. Losses at the gene ends were 1 base for V and 2 bases for J; bases not matched to a gene: 9. The CDR3 length is 18 residues. Germline V CDR1 and CDR2: MGHRA, YSYEKL. Here the CDR3 DNA reads TGCGCCAGCAGCCAAGGCTTCTTGGGACTAGCGACCACAGATACGCAGTATTTT. Encoded protein: CASSQGFLGLATTDTQYF.

The table lists this clonotype with many counts. The chain employs TRBV16 and TRBJ2-4; 8 bases match TRBD1. Germline trimming cut 4 bases from V and 2 bases from J; bases unmatched to any gene: 10. There are 17 residues in the CDR3. The germline V gene has CDR1 KGHSY and CDR2 FQNENV. CDR3 sequence (DNA): TGTGCCAGCAGCCCCTCAGCAGGGGGCATAACCAAAAACATTCAGTACTTC. This sequence encodes CASSPSAGGITKNIQYF.

V and J are TRBV10-3 and TRBJ2-3; TRBD1 might be the D (5 bases). Trimming removed 4 bases at V and 6 bases at J, with 17 bases between. Looked up from germline, CDR1 is ENHRY and CDR2 is SYGVKD. This CDR3 has 15 residues. CDR3: CAISAQDRLSDTQYF. CDR3 DNA: TGTGCCATCAGTGCGCAAGACAGATTGTCGGATACGCAGTATTTT.

This clonotype has only a few counts. The chain joins TRBV15 to TRBJ1-2; 8 nucleotides match TRBD1. The V and J ends lost 3 bases and 4 bases, in that order; junction bases with no gene match: 28. Per germline, CDR1 LNHNV and CDR2 YYDKDF (reference sequence). The CDR3 contains 22 residues. The CDR3 loop is CATSSRFIQGEPLPSDPYGYTF. As DNA, the CDR3 is TGTGCCACCAGCAGTCGATTTATACAGGGGGAGCCTCTCCCGTCCGACCCCTATGGCTACACCTTC.

This rearrangement joins TRBV6-5 to TRBJ2-7; 11 positions agree with TRBD2. This CDR3 has 15 residues. Looked up from germline, CDR1 is MNHEY and CDR2 is SVGAGI. With V trimmed by 6 bases and J by 6 bases, 10 bases remained unmatched. As DNA, the CDR3 is TGTGCCAGCAGCCGAACTAGCGGGGGAGCCCCCGAGCAGTACTTC. Residues: CASSRTSGGAPEQYF.

This clonotype was picked up many times. The chain is built from TRBV10-3 and TRBJ2-5; 10 nucleotides match TRBD1. Germline V gene lookup returns CDR1 ENHRY and CDR2 SYGVKD. The CDR3 runs 14 residues. J lost 4 bases, V lost 6 bases, and 5 bases had no gene match. The CDR3 DNA follows: TGTGCCATCAGCCAGGGACAGGGGACAGAGACCCAGTACTTC. Translated, it gives CAISQGQGTETQYF.

In this sample, this clonotype turned up many times. J is TRBJ1-5 and V is TRBV4-1; no clear D. V dropped 4 bases and J dropped 0 bases, with 22 bases sitting between them. The CDR3 is made up of 19 amino acids. Germline CDR1 is MGHRA and CDR2 is YSYEKL. CDR3 nucleotides: TGCGCCAGCAGCCGATTTTCGGTCTCCGGGGTGGATAGCAATCAGCCCCAGCATTTT. It codes for CASSRFSVSGVDSNQPQHF.

This clonotype was detected many times. The V gene is TRBV9, the J gene TRBJ2-4; the match to TRBD2 covers 12 bases. J gave up 5 bases and V 0 bases, and 12 bases lay outside the gene matches. CDR1 is SGDLS, CDR2 YYNGEE, per germline. CDR3 length: 19 amino acids. CDR3 bases: TGTGCCAGCAGCGTAGGTCTAGCGGGAGGGCCGGCCTCCGAAAACATTCAGTACTTC. Encoded protein: CASSVGLAGGPASENIQYF.

This clonotype was counted ten times or more. The chain couples TRBV30 to TRBJ2-2, with unresolved D. The CDR3 spans 13 residues. The V gene lost 1 base and the J gene lost 6 bases, with 9 bases spanning the gap. Germline CDR1 and CDR2: GTSNPN and SVGIG (reference sequence). The CDR3 loop is CAWSARTSGELFF. The CDR3 DNA reads TGTGCCTGGAGTGCCAGAACGTCCGGGGAGCTGTTTTTT.

The table lists this clonotype with many counts. The chain links TRBV27 to TRBJ1-1; D is perhaps TRBD1 (6 bases). Trimming cost V 3 bases and J 6 bases, with 8 bases left between them. Germline V gene data show CDR1 as MNHEY and CDR2 as SMNVEV (reference sequence). CDR3 length: 12 residues. In DNA form, the CDR3 reads TGTGCCAGCAGTTTCAGGGGTGCTGAAGCTTTCTTT. This sequence encodes CASSFRGAEAFF.

This clonotype was seen at least ten times. The chain joins TRBV20-1 to TRBJ1-5; possible D gene TRBD1, 5 bases. V dropped 3 bases and J dropped 9 bases, with 15 bases sitting between them. This CDR3 spans 13 amino acids. Germline V gives CDR1 DFQATT, CDR2 SNEGSKA (reference sequence). CDR3 loop: CSASSAGSRPQHF. CDR3 coding DNA: TGCAGTGCTAGTTCGGCAGGGTCAAGGCCCCAGCATTTT.

This clonotype has only a few counts. V is TRBV6-1 and J is TRBJ2-2; D perhaps matches TRBD2 (5 bases). The V end was cut by 4 bases, the J end by 4 bases, with 16 bases between. This CDR3 region has 16 residues. CDR1 is MNHNS and CDR2 is SASEGT in the germline V gene. CDR3 in amino acids: CASSVMEVGPTGELFF. CDR3 coding DNA: TGTGCCAGCAGTGTGATGGAGGTCGGTCCCACCGGGGAGCTGTTTTTT.

This clonotype was detected many times. The rearrangement links TRBV30 to TRBJ1-1; D is unresolved. The CDR3 spans 12 residues. Germline V CDR1 and CDR2: GTSNPN, SVGIG (reference sequence). With 4 bases removed from V and 8 bases from J, the gap between germline ends came to 14 bases. This CDR3 reads CAWILQRGEAFF. CDR3 nucleotide sequence: TGTGCCTGGATTCTACAACGAGGCGAAGCTTTCTTT.

This clonotype has a count of ten or more. This sequence joins TRBV6-2 or TRBV6-3 and TRBJ1-5; tentative D call: TRBD1 (5 bases). Between the trimmed V and J ends, which lost 8 bases and 5 bases, there was a span of 13 bases. Looked up from germline, CDR1 is MNHEY and CDR2 is SVGEGT. The CDR3 is 13 residues long. Written as DNA, the CDR3 is TGTGCCAGCCACCGACAGTTGGATCAGCCCCAGCATTTT. The encoded protein is CASHRQLDQPQHF.

This clonotype was recorded at least ten times. The gene calls are TRBV28 and TRBJ1-1; no clear D gene. Germline CDR1 is MDHEN and CDR2 is SYDVKM. Trimming stripped 11 bases from V and 1 base from J, with 14 bases between. The CDR3 extends over 13 amino acids. The CDR3 nucleotides read TGTGCCTTGAGACGGTCGGGGAACACTGAAGCTTTCTTT. This gives the protein CALRRSGNTEAFF. The full variable domain, completed using reference TRBV28 and TRBJ1-1, is DVKVTQSSRYLVKRTGEKVFLECVQDMDHENMFWYRQDPGLGLRLIYFSYDVKMKEKGDIPEGYSVSREKKERFSLILESASTNQTSMYLCALRRSGNTEAFFGQGTRLTVV.

This clonotype was counted many times. The chain joins TRBV19 to TRBJ2-1; TRBD2 matches 8 bases. After removal of 5 bases from V and 1 base from J, the junction contained 10 bases not matched to a gene. Germline-derived CDR1 and CDR2 are LNHDA and SQIVND (reference sequence). This CDR3 spans 17 amino acids. The CDR3 DNA reads TGTGCCAGTAGTCGGGTTCGATCGGGAGGGTCCTACAATGAGCAGTTCTTC. This translates into CASSRVRSGGSYNEQFF.

This clonotype was found many times. The chain employs TRBV28 and TRBJ2-7; 14 nucleotides agree with TRBD2. V shed 6 bases, J shed 5 bases, and the junction held 6 bases outside the gene matches. Germline CDR1 and CDR2: MDHEN and SYDVKM. CDR3 length: 15 amino acids. In DNA, the CDR3 is TGTGCCAGCAGCCCCGGGACTAGCGGGAGCCACGAGCAGTACTTC. Protein: CASSPGTSGSHEQYF.

The chain recombines TRBV28 with TRBJ1-2; TRBD1 aligns across 8 bases. V lost 4 bases to trimming and J lost 7 bases; unmatched junction nucleotides: 14. Germline V lookup: CDR1 MDHEN, CDR2 SYDVKM. CDR3 length: 16 residues. The CDR3 here is CASSSGGGTGKTGYTF. In DNA, the CDR3 is TGTGCCAGCAGTTCCGGGGGGGGGACAGGTAAAACTGGCTACACCTTC.

Points on this clonotype: Its ends do not fully match the called genes, so a read error is possible. The DNA of the CDR3 is TGTGCCAGCAGTAGACAGGGCAATGTGCAGTTCTTC. This sequence encodes CASSRQGNVQFF. The chain employs TRBV2 and TRBJ2-1; the match to TRBD1 covers 7 bases. This CDR3 is 12 amino acids long. From germline, CDR1 is SNHLY and CDR2 FYNNEI.

This clonotype was observed at least ten times. V is TRBV4-1 and J is TRBJ2-6; no reliable D call. This CDR3 contains 17 residues. Trimming removed 1 base from V and 0 bases from J, with 10 bases in between. Germline-derived CDR1 and CDR2 are MGHRA and YSYEKL. CDR3 DNA sequence: TGCGCCAGCAGCCAAGTAACACGGCTCTCTGGGGCCAACGTCCTGACTTTC. Translation: CASSQVTRLSGANVLTF.